This T cell receptor (beta chain) was profiled in a study of cytomegalovirus exposure and HLA in healthy donors (dated 2017 in TCRdb). For the wider study: An earlier analysis of some 550 of the donors reported 250 to 350 Gb of sequence data and 120 million or so unique TCR beta sequences from about 200 million T cells. An early release that covered some 630 HLA-typed donors contained around 300 gigabases of sequencing data and 75 million to 100 million unique TCR sequences. Among the roughly 370 genotyped donors, around 81% belonged to the genetic ancestry cluster associated with self-reported Caucasian donors. The study aimed to test whether signatures of past pathogen exposure could be identified by cataloging public T cell receptors. The study used immunosequencing to profile the T cell repertoires of approximately 640 subjects and linked those repertoires to cytomegalovirus serostatus. Besides the first cohort of 666 subjects, a separate validation cohort made up of 120 or so different subjects was used. To predict cytomegalovirus infection status, the study combined high-throughput TCR immunosequencing, statistical association of individual TCRs with disease status, and machine learning. A later analysis re-examined previously published TCR beta repertoires from more than 550 donors and added high-resolution HLA genotyping to investigate patterns of TCR occurrence. Rather than drawing on any new phenotypic data, the later analysis identified candidate immune exposures from TCR beta sequences and the way those sequences occurred across donors. An earlier analysis of approximately 630 of the donors applied high-throughput TCR beta sequencing to assess whether each TCR beta V gene segment acted as functional or pseudogenic. Alongside the repertoire data, information on donor age, sex, ethnicity and CMV serostatus was compiled. A later genetic analysis used genome-wide SNP genotypes for about three fifths of the roughly 700 donors, treating that subset as a discovery cohort. All discovery cohort repertoires had been generated using a single sequencing platform. Both class I and class II loci were covered by HLA typing, at four-digit resolution. The number of typed donors differed by locus: roughly 620-640 for A, B, C, DRB1 and DQB1; approximately 520 for DQA1; 606 for DPA1; and some 450 for DPB1. About 5 DR-DQ haplotypes were handled as single units for association and clustering, since linkage in the cohort was strong. Across around 400 genotyped donors of the cohort, an average of about 240,000 unique TCR beta nucleotide sequences per donor were sequenced, and 15% to 20% of those sequences were non-productive. Overall study results and their limits: The authors suggested that the approach could potentially be generalized to other disease states and immunological phenotypes. The 87-base-pair reads could not distinguish some IMGT-functional V segments, including TRBV6-2 and TRBV6-3, so those segments were excluded. A further reported finding was that TCR beta sequences accurately predicted the HLA-A and HLA-B alleles for most subjects in the first cohort. A few of the identified cytomegalovirus-associated TCR beta chains were confirmed in vitro to be specific for cytomegalovirus antigens. Compared with equally common non-associated chains, HLA-associated TCR beta chains in a later analysis were more clonally expanded and had lower generation probabilities. A later genetic analysis associated a missense DCLRE1C variant with V-gene and J-gene trimming of TCR beta chains, and an independent cohort replicated the association. A later analysis found that TCR association rates varied across HLA loci, with DRB1 alleles showing the most associated TCRs and HLA-C alleles the fewest. The presence/absence analyses assumed that sequencing depth was roughly uniform across donors, and that assumption may not be true. This cohort had only TCR beta chains sequenced, and the lack of alpha or paired-chain data limited which features could be detected. A cluster of highly shared sequence variants was judged likely to represent a technical artifact of the sequencing pipeline. Across donors, most TCR sequences were observed very rarely, whereas some public TCRs were present in many individuals. When HLA alleles, especially DR and DQ, strongly co-occurred, attributing TCR associations to individual alleles was difficult. The classifier was reported to diagnose cytomegalovirus status with high specificity and sensitivity in both the original and validation cohorts. The earlier analysis of 587 of the donors excluded 15 to 20 rarely observed V segments, including chromosome 9 orphons, because counts were too low. In a later analysis, several top co-occurrence clusters were reported to appear linked to parvovirus B19, influenza, CMV and Epstein-Barr virus. A total of fewer than 200 TCR beta chains were listed by the study as associated with cytomegalovirus. In a later analysis, most CMV-associated TCR beta chains were found to appear HLA-restricted, with HLA associations seemingly driven largely by CMV exposure. A later genetic analysis reported fewer N-insertions in productive TCRs among donors in an Asian-associated ancestry cluster than the roughly 700-donor mean. Because HLA typing was unavailable for some donors at each locus, only the typed subset was used in association tests. Linkage disequilibrium might explain the correlated functional status among segregating V segments, but an unknown experimental factor could not be ruled out. For the cohort, immune exposure information was limited to CMV serostatus. Broadly in line with IMGT annotations, most TCR beta V segments showed up in productive rearrangements about 87% or about 30% of the time in an earlier analysis of around 550 of the donors. At a false discovery rate of 0.05, a later analysis linked around 15,000 TCR beta sequences to specific HLA alleles.

The cohort was made up of about 670 healthy bone marrow donors. All cohort members were sampled while nominally healthy, although unrecorded immune exposures were likely present. The donor tested CMV seronegative and was one of the 352 seronegative cohort members. Each donor provided a peripheral blood sample, and peripheral blood mononuclear cells were used for TCR beta sequencing. The Qiagen DNeasy Blood Extraction Kit was used to extract genomic DNA from the blood cell samples. In the case of this clone: The antigen it recognizes is unknown.

The CDR3 goes from the cysteine to the phenylalanine over 14 residues. Only CDR3 DNA remains: 42 bases, in frame from the first base. Germline trimming: 6 bases from V, 6 bases from J; junction bases outside gene matches: 6. Looking up the germline V gene yields CDR1 SNHLY and CDR2 FYNNEI. Library prep was done by the immunoSEQ multiplex PCR assay. The multiplex PCR relied on a mix of 60 forward primers for TCR Vbeta segments and 13 reverse primers for TCR Jbeta segments. Amplification of the CDR3 region of rearranged TCR beta genes was performed with a multiplex PCR assay on genomic DNA. Amplified TCR beta libraries were sequenced as 87-base-pair reads on the Illumina HiSeq System. On the study's bioinformatics: A later analysis counted tens of millions of unique TCR beta chains across the approximately 700 repertoires, and some 11 million of these chains were shared by at least two donors. Raw reads were error-corrected and collapsed into unique sequences by a nearest-neighbor algorithm in which closely related sequences were merged to remove PCR and sequencing errors. To assign V, D and J gene segments, CDR3 sequences were aligned to IMGT reference sequences. For a sequence to be retained, a match of at least six nucleotides to both a V gene segment and a J gene segment was required. A rearrangement counted as productive if the CDR3 had no stop codons and remained in frame with V and J, and every other rearrangement counted as non-productive. Following IMGT convention, CDR3 was defined as the stretch from the second conserved V-encoded cysteine up to the conserved J-encoded phenylalanine. In an earlier analysis of 550 to 650 of the donors, sequences lacking an unambiguous match to a single V gene segment were excluded. An earlier analysis of several hundred of the donors called V segments functional above 56.7% productive rearrangements and segregating when the between-donor standard deviation exceeded 5%. A statistical classification framework was built for diagnosing cytomegalovirus status from the catalog of TCR beta chain sequences. A later analysis assigned V and J genes by comparing TCR nucleotide sequences with IMGT/GENE-DB human TR gene sequences. A later analysis assigned CDR3 sequences and most-parsimonious VDJ recombination scenarios with the TCRdist pipeline. In a later analysis, every TCR beta chain was defined by the combination of its CDR3 amino acid sequence and its V-gene family, and reads without a unique V-gene family were dropped. To address suspected cross-contamination and a sequencing artifact, a later analysis removed around 600 highly shared, low-generation-probability nucleotide sequences. In a later analysis, a clonal expansion index for each public chain was calculated from normalized within-repertoire ranks of inferred template counts. A later analysis computed generation probabilities with a VDJ recombination model fitted to out-of-frame rearrangements, and checked the results against IGoR. Hypergeometric tests were used in a later analysis to score TCR-TCR, TCR-HLA and TCR-CMV co-occurrence, with a repertoire-size bias correction applied to the TCR pairs. False discovery rates were estimated in a later analysis by permuting HLA or CMV assignments 20 times. In a later analysis, co-occurring TCRs were grouped using DBSCAN, and TCRdist sequence similarity was added for clustering within HLA-allele-positive subsets. Co-occurrence clustering excluded repertoires with fewer than 30,000 or more than 120,000 public chains, plus five with anomalous nucleotide sharing. TCRdb's version of the immuneACCESS table is confined to in-frame rearrangements and falls short of the full clone set. An unresolved V gene accounts for under half of the shortfall where checked; the remainder is of unknown origin. That table gives V, J and clone size, and the DNA gave D and trimming. The sample's table lists a count of 100,000 to 150,000 clones. Roughly 2.5% of the sample is held by the ten biggest clonotypes.

This receptor was obtained from a man in his thirties or forties in good health and CMV-seronegative. The sequencing sample was made of PBMCs. This sequence uses TRBV2 and TRBJ1-5, with 9 central nucleotides matching TRBD1. The CDR3 protein is CASSEWTGAQPQHF. The nucleotide sequence is given as TGTGCCAGCAGCGAATGGACAGGGGCTCAGCCCCAGCATTTT. Full variable domain (CDR3 extended with the reference TRBV2 and TRBJ1-5 proteins): EPEVTQTPSHQVTQMGQEVILRCVPISNHLYFYWYRQILGQKVEFLVSFYNNEISEKSEIFDDQFSVERPDGSNFTLKIRSTKLEDSAMYFCASSEWTGAQPQHFGDGTRLSIL.